The 2 T cell receptor beta chains below all came from one sample that was sequenced in a study of T-cell reconstitution after alpha-beta-depleted transplantation in children. The authors prepared the TCRbeta library with unique molecular identifiers. MiXCR was run by TCRdb on the PCR reads, yielding one entry per CDR3 protein. This sample carries around 490,000 distinct CDR3 sequences, over 9.5% of them seen once, and the ten largest clones take 14%. The sample here was PBMCs, mostly from graft donor cells, taken 180 days after TCRalphabeta/CD19-depleted stem cell transplant. The receptors come from a female patient aged 2 to 10 who had a stem cell transplant for aplastic anemia, so the T cells may come from the graft donor.

The table lists this clonotype with many counts. V is TRBV12-3 or TRBV12-4 and J is TRBJ1-2, with D maybe TRBD1 (5 bases). V was shortened by 3 bases and J by 4 bases, with 6 bases between the two germline ends. The length of the CDR3 is 12 residues. DNA of the CDR3: TGTGCCAGCAGTTTTGGGGGCTATGGCTACACCTTC. As protein: CASSFGGYGYTF.

The chain recombines TRBV6-2 or TRBV6-3 with TRBJ2-2; 8 bases are shared with TRBD1. Per germline, CDR1 MNHEY and CDR2 SVGEGT. This CDR3 spans 20 amino acids. Trimming removed 5 bases from V and 9 bases from J; junction bases left unmatched: 26. The CDR3 reads CASSPLWTGFRPLLPRELFF. CDR3 DNA: TGTGCCAGCAGTCCCCTTTGGACAGGGTTTCGACCCCTCCTGCCCCGGGAGCTGTTTTTT.